The subject of this entry is one T cell receptor beta chain. Its antigen is currently unknown. Within the sample, other DNA sequences also encode this same CDR3. Treatment described: some 20 received Ad26.COV2.S at low or high dose, single or two shots; about 5 received placebo; per-sample allocation not given. Day 63 after the first injection of vaccine or placebo was the sampling time. This specimen belongs to a study of Ad26.COV2.S vaccination and SARS-CoV-2 variants. Study-wide findings and caveats: Using TCR breadth and depth analyses may have led to underestimated total T cell responses.

Using immunoSEQ multiplex PCR, the repertoire was profiled, and TCRdb retains in-frame clones only, with some absent. In the table there are fewer than 500,000 clones, roughly 88% of which are singletons. CDR1 and CDR2 from the germline V gene are SNHLY and FYNNEI. Trimming removed 6 bases from V and 2 bases from J, with 8 bases in between. There are 13 residues in the CDR3. This sample comprised peripheral blood, obtained in a trial of Ad26.COV2.S vaccine versus placebo. The rearrangement joins TRBV2 to TRBJ1-5, with D maybe TRBD1 (5 bases). The sequence was collected from a person between 18 and 65 years old who received the Ad26.COV2.S COVID-19 vaccine or a placebo. The CDR3 bases are TGTGCCAGCAGCAGGGAGGGCAATCAGCCCCAGCATTTT. It codes for CASSREGNQPQHF.